The TCR beta chain described here comes from a study of OX40 agonist ivuxolimab in advanced cancers. Study-level information: Three patients responded partially, comprising one with hepatocellular carcinoma and two with cutaneous melanoma.

Using immunoSEQ multiplex PCR, the repertoire was profiled, and TCRdb retains in-frame clones only, with some absent. Of about 37,000 clones listed, about 90% are singletons. Study-wide results and caveats: Expanded clones were, on average, more numerous in CD8+ T cells than in CD4+.

With 3 bases clipped from V and 0 bases from J, the junction kept 8 bases outside the gene matches. In germline, CDR1 is LNHDA, CDR2 SQIVND (reference sequence). This CDR3 contains 18 residues. In regard to this clone: The antigen is unknown.

The receptor's source is an adult with an advanced solid tumor such as melanoma, head and neck, liver or kidney cancer. V gene TRBV19 combines with J gene TRBJ2-1; 10 bases map to TRBD2. The material was CD4+ or CD8+ T cells sorted from blood, obtained in a trial of the OX40 agonist ivuxolimab. The CDR3 protein is CASSIRTSGGSSYNEQFF. In nucleotides, the CDR3 is TGTGCCAGTAGTATTCGGACTAGCGGAGGGAGCTCCTACAATGAGCAGTTCTTC. The full variable domain, its missing parts supplied by reference TRBV19 and TRBJ2-1, is DGGITQSPKYLFRKEGQNVTLSCEQNLNHDAMYWYRQDPGQGLRLIYYSQIVNDFQKGDIAEGYSVSREKKESFPLTVTSAQKNPTAFYLCASSIRTSGGSSYNEQFFGPGTRLTVL.